This TCR beta chain is from a study of T-cell reconstitution after alpha-beta-depleted transplantation in children. The table lists this clonotype with a few counts. Its antigen is not known. Study results and caveats: High day-60 TCRbeta diversity in some patients came from surviving recipient T cells and thymic progenitors.

There are 18 residues in the CDR3. Trimming cost V 1 base and J 2 bases; bases outside gene matches: 6. Germline V gene data show CDR1 as KGHSH and CDR2 as LQKENI. Preparation of the TCRbeta library used unique molecular identifiers. TCRdb independently ran MiXCR on the PCR reads; one entry per CDR3 protein. The sample has about 200,000 distinct CDR3 sequences; approximately 6.9% are singletons. The specimen comprised PBMCs, sampled before TCRalphabeta/CD19-depleted stem cell transplant. V and J are TRBV18 and TRBJ2-6; TRBD1 agrees at 9 bases. This TCR derives from a boy between 2 and 10 years old with acute lymphoblastic leukemia, due to receive a stem cell transplant. The CDR3 bases are TGTGCCAGCTCACCACTGGGACAGGGTCTGGCTGGGGCCAACGTCCTGACTTTC. Translating gives CASSPLGQGLAGANVLTF.